This T cell receptor beta chain was sequenced during a study of T-cell reconstitution after alpha-beta-depleted transplantation in children (dated by TCRdb to the mid-2010s). With respect to the entire study: The study quantitatively tracked T-cell immune reconstitution after TCRalphabeta/CD19-depleted allogeneic hematopoietic cell transplantation in children using TCR repertoire profiling. The paper's findings and limits, for the study overall: Apparently early alphabetaT-cell count recovery about two months after transplant reportedly relied on only several hundred rapidly expanded clones derived from non-depleted graft cells. Hyperexpanded clone frequencies declined over subsequent months; after one year, T-cell counts and TCRbeta diversity were mostly attributed to newly produced T cells. In some patients, the high TCRbeta diversity seen at day 60 was put down to recipient T cells and intrathymic progenitors that had survived conditioning.

Receptor libraries were prepared by PCR. TCRdb shows the sequencer as Illumina HiSeq 2500. To normalize quantification of the TCRbeta repertoire, the TCR libraries were built with molecular barcoding that relied on unique molecular identifiers. TCRdb handled the public reads itself, with Q25 trimming in fastp and clone calling in MiXCR, and kept productive beta chains. For every CDR3 protein sequence, its rows merge into one entry that carries the most common genes and DNA. The sample data list a few hundred thousand distinct CDR3 sequences, and 25% to 30% of these were observed just once. The ten biggest clones cover 36% of the sample. The germline V gene encodes CDR1 ENHRY and CDR2 SYGVKD. Taken from cysteine to phenylalanine, the CDR3 has 13 residues. Only CDR3 DNA is held: 39 bases, read in frame from base 1. V gives up 6 bases and J gives up 5 bases, and the segment between their germline ends measures 10 bases.

As to this clonotype: Its target antigen remains unknown. Base qualities were left out, and no much larger clone turns up one base away.

The treatment or condition label on this specimen signifies: allogeneic hematopoietic cell transplantation with graft depleted of TCRalphabeta T cells and CD19 B cells. The transplant recipients were children given TCRalphabeta/CD19-depleted allogeneic hematopoietic cell grafts. The chain is encoded by TRBV10-3 joined to TRBJ2-2; the best D guess is TRBD1, with 6 bases matching. This receptor was identified in a boy younger than two with Wiskott-Aldrich syndrome, due to receive a stem cell transplant. This material consisted of PBMCs, taken before TCRalphabeta/CD19-depleted stem cell transplant. The CDR3 region has the sequence CAISGQITGELFF. The DNA sequence is as follows: TGTGCCATCAGCGGACAGATAACCGGGGAGCTGTTTTTT.